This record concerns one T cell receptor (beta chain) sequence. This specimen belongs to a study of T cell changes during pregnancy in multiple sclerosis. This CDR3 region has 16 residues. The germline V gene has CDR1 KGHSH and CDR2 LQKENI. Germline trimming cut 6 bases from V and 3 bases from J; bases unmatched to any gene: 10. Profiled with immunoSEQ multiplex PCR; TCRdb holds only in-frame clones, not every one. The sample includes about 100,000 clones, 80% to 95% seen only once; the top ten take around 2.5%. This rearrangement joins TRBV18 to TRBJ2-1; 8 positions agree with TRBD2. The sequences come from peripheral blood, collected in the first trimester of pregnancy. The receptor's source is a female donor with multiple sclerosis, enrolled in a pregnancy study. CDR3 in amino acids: CASSRTSPPSYNEQFF. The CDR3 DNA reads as TGTGCCAGCTCGCGGACTAGCCCCCCGAGCTACAATGAGCAGTTCTTC.